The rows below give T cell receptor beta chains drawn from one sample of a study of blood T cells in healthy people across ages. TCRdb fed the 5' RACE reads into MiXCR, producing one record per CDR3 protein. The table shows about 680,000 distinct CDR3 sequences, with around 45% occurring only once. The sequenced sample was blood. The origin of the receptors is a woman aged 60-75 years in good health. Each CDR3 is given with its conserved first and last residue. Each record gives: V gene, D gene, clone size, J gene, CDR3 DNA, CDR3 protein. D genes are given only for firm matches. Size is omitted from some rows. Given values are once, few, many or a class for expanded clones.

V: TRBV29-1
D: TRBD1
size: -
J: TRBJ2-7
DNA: TGCAGCGGGGGGACAGGGGACGAGCAGTACTTC
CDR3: CSGGTGDEQYF

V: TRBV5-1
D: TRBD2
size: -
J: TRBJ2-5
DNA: TGCGCCAGCAGCTTGGGGACTAGCGGGATAGAGACCCAGTACTTC
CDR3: CASSLGTSGIETQYF

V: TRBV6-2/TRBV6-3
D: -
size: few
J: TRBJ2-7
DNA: TGTGCCAGACCGGGGGTTATCTACGAGCAGTACTTC
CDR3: CARPGVIYEQYF

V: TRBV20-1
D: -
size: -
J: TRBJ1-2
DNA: TGCAGTGCATTTACCGGGACATACGAGCCTAACTATGGCTACACCTTC
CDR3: CSAFTGTYEPNYGYTF

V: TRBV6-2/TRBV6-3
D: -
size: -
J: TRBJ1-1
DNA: TGTGCCAGCAGTTACCCGAAGAAGGGGGGAAGTGAAGCTTTCTTT
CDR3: CASSYPKKGGSEAFF

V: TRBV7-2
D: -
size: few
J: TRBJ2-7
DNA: TGTGCCAGCAGCCTCACAGGGCTTCCCTACGAGCAGTACTTC
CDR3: CASSLTGLPYEQYF

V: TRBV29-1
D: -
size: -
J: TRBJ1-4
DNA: TGCAGCGGTGGAGGGGCGGATGAAAAACTGTTTTTT
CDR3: CSGGGADEKLFF

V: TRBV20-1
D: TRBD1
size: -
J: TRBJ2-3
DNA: TGCAGTGCGGCCGGACAGGGATTTTCAGATACGCAGTATTTT
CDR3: CSAAGQGFSDTQYF

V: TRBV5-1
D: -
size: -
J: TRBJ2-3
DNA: TGCGCCAGCAGCTTGTTAGGACAGACCACAGATACGCAGTATTTT
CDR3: CASSLLGQTTDTQYF

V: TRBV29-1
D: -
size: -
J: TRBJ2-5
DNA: TGCAGCGTTGTTACTCTCGCTGAGCAGTACTTC
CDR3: CSVVTLAEQYF

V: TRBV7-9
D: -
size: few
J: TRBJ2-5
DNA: TGTGCCAGCAGCCGACGACCGAGTGGTGTGGAGACCCAGTACTTC
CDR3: CASSRRPSGVETQYF

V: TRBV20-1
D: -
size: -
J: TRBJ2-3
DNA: TGCAGTGCTAGTTCAGGGTGGGCCGCAGATACGCAGTATTTT
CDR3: CSASSGWAADTQYF

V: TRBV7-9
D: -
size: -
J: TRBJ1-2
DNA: TGTGCCAGCAGCTCTATCAGCTATGGCTACACCTTC
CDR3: CASSSISYGYTF

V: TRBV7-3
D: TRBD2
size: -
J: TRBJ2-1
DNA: TGTGCCAGCAGCTTAATCTCCGGGTTGAGCGGGATCCGGTCAAATGAGCAGTTCTTC
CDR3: CASSLISGLSGIRSNEQFF

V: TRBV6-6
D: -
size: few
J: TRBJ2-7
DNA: TGTGCCAGCAGTCCCGAGGCTAGCAGGACCTACGAGCAGTACTTC
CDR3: CASSPEASRTYEQYF

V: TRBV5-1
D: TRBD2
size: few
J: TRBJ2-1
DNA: TGCGCCAGCGGCCCAAAGGGACTAGCGGGAGAGGGGGAGCAGTTCTTC
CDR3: CASGPKGLAGEGEQFF

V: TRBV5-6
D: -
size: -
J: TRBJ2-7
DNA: TGTGCCAGCAGCTTGCCCCAGGGGAGCTCCTACGAGCAGTACTTC
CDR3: CASSLPQGSSYEQYF

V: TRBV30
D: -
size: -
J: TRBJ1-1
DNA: TGTGCCTGGAGTGTAGGTCCAGGAAGCAGCGCTGAAGCTTTCTTT
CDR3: CAWSVGPGSSAEAFF

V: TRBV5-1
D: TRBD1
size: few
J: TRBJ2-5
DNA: TGCGCCAGCAGCTTGGGGACAGGGGTAAAGACCCAGTACTTC
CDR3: CASSLGTGVKTQYF

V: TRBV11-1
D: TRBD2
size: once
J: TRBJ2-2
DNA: TGTGCCAGCAGCACAAGGACTAGCGGGAAAACCGGGGAGCTGTTTTTT
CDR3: CASSTRTSGKTGELFF

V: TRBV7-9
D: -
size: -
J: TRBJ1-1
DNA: TGTGCCGGGGCACTGAACACTGAAGCTTTCTTT
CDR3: CAGALNTEAFF

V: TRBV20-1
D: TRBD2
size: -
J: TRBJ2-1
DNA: TGCAGTGCTAGAGACCCCGAGGCTAGCGGGAGTTGGAATGAGCAGTTCTTC
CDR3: CSARDPEASGSWNEQFF

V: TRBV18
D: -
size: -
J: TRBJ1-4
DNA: TGTGCCAGCTCACCACAACCAGGGAGTGAAAAACTGTTTTTT
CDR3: CASSPQPGSEKLFF

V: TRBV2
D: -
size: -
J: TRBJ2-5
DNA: TGTACCAGCAGTGGGCCAGGGGGGTCCGAGACCCAGTACTTC
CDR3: CTSSGPGGSETQYF

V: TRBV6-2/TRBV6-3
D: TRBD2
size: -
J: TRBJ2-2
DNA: TGTGCCAGCACGTCCCTCAAGCGGGAGCGGAGCGGGGAGCTGTTTTTT
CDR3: CASTSLKRERSGELFF

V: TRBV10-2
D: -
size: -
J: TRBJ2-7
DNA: TGCGCCAGCAGTGCGGTGGACTTTATGGGCTACGAGCAGTACTTC
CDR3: CASSAVDFMGYEQYF

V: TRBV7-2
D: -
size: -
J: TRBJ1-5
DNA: TGTGCCAGCAGCTGGAATAATCAGCCCCAGCATTTT
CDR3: CASSWNNQPQHF

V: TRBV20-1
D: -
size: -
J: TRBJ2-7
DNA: TGCAGTGCTAGACCTACAGTCTACGAGCAGTACTTC
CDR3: CSARPTVYEQYF

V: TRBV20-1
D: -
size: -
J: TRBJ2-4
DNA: TGCAGTGCTAACCAACCGGGTGTAACCAAAAACATTCAGTACTTC
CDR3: CSANQPGVTKNIQYF

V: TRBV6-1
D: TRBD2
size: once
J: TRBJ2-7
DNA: TGTGCCAGCAGTAAGACCGGGACTAGCCCTAACGAGCAGTACTTC
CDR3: CASSKTGTSPNEQYF

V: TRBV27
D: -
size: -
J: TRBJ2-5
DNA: TGTGCCAGCAATTTAACGCCAGGGTGGCAAGAGACCCAGTACTTC
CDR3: CASNLTPGWQETQYF

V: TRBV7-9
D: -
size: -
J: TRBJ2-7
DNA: TGTGCCAGCAGCTTATCTCTTCTAAGGGGCGAGCAGTACTTC
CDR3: CASSLSLLRGEQYF

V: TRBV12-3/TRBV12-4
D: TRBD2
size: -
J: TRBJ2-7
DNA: TGTGCCAGCAGTCCTAGCGGGATTTCAAAATTTTACGAGCAGTACTTC
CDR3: CASSPSGISKFYEQYF

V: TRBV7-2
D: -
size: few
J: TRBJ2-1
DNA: TGTGCCAGCAGCTTTGAGACAGGTTGGAACAATGAGCAGTTCTTC
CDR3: CASSFETGWNNEQFF

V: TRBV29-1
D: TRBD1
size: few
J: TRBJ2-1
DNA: TGCAGCGTGAAATATAGGGACAGCCCATCGGTTGGGGAGCAGTTCTTC
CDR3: CSVKYRDSPSVGEQFF

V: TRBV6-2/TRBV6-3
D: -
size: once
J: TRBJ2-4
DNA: TGTGCCAGCAGTGAATTTAGAGCGGACATTCAGTACTTC
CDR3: CASSEFRADIQYF

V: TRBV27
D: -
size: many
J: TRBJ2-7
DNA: TGTGCCAGCAGTTGGAAGGGGCTTGGGTCCTACGAGCAGTACTTC
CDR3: CASSWKGLGSYEQYF

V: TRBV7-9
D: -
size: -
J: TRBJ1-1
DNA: TGTGCCAGCAGCTTACCTTCCGGGGCGGTGGACACTGAAGCTTTCTTT
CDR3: CASSLPSGAVDTEAFF

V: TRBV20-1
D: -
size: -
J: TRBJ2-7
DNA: TGCAGTGCTAGAGAGGGCGGGCCAACCTCCTACGTGCAGTACTTC
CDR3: CSAREGGPTSYVQYF

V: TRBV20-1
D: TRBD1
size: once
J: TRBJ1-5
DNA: TGCAGTGCTAGTCGTGGACAGGGCGATCAGCCCCAGCATTTT
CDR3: CSASRGQGDQPQHF

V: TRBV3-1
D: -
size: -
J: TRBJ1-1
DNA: TGTGCCAGCAGCCCACGGGGGGCTCCGAACACTGAAGCTTTCTTT
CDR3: CASSPRGAPNTEAFF

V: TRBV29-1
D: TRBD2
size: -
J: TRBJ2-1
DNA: TGCAGCGTTGAAATTCGGACTAGCGGGAGAAAGTTCTTC
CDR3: CSVEIRTSGRKFF

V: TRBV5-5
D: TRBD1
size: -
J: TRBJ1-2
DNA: TGTGCCAGCAGCTTGGATGGACAGGGAGCTAACTATGGCTACACCTTC
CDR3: CASSLDGQGANYGYTF

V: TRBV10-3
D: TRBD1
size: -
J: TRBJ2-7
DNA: TGTGCCATCAGTGAGGGTCGACAGGGCGCCTACGAGCAGTACTTC
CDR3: CAISEGRQGAYEQYF

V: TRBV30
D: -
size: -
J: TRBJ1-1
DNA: TGTGCCTGGAGTTCATGGAACACTGAAGCTTTCTTT
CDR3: CAWSSWNTEAFF

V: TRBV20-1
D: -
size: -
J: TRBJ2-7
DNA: TGCAGTGCTAGCGGGGGTAAAGAGCAGTACTTC
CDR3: CSASGGKEQYF

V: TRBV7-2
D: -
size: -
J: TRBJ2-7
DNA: TGTGCCAGCGGCTTAGCCCGGGACCGGTCGTACGAGCAGTACTTC
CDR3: CASGLARDRSYEQYF

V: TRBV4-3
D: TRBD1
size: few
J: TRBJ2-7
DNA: TGCGCCAGCAGCCAAGATCCTCCGGGAAGGGGGGGACAGGGCCTATACGAGCAGTACTTC
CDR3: CASSQDPPGRGGQGLYEQYF

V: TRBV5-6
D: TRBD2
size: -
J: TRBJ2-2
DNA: TGTGCCAGCAGCTTCCCTCCAAGGCTAGCGGGCCTCGGCCGAAGCGGGGAGCTGTTTTTT
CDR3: CASSFPPRLAGLGRSGELFF

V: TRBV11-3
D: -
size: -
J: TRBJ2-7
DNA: TGTGCCAGCAGCCGACAGAATAAACCTTACGAGCAGTACTTC
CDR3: CASSRQNKPYEQYF

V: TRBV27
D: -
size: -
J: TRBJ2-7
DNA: TGTGCCAGCATGGGTGGGTCCTGGAGCTCCTACAATGAGCAGTACTTC
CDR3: CASMGGSWSSYNEQYF

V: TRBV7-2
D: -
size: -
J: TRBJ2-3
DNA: TGTGCCAGCAGCTTAACACAGGACTCTAGCACAGATACGCAGTATTTT
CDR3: CASSLTQDSSTDTQYF

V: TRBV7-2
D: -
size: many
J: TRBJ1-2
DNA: TGTGCCAGCAGCTTAAGCCCCAGGGAGGTTCATGGCTACACCTTC
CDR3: CASSLSPREVHGYTF